Reported below is one T cell receptor (beta chain). Donors in Cohort 3 who had recovered were those with two negative PCRs, healthcare professional clearance, or resolution of their symptoms. Germline assignment: CDR1 MDHEN and CDR2 SYDVKM. V dropped 6 bases and J dropped 4; count of bases not matched to a gene: 5. The length of the CDR3 is 13 residues. The data are from a study of blood T cell repertoires in COVID-19. The method was immunoSEQ multiplex PCR; TCRdb's version includes in-frame clones alone and lacks a portion of them. The sample has 200,000 to 250,000 clones; 65% to 85% are singletons. Source material: PBMCs or T cells enriched from blood (not recorded which). The chain recombines TRBV28 with TRBJ1-2; 7 nucleotides match TRBD1. This sequence was found in a woman aged 40 to 55 who had recovered from COVID-19. The CDR3 reads CASRQQGFYGYTF. The CDR3 DNA sequence: TGTGCCAGCAGGCAACAGGGGTTCTATGGCTACACCTTC.